These 30 T cell receptor beta chains came from one sample sequenced in a study of cytomegalovirus exposure and HLA in healthy donors. 60 Vbeta and 13 Jbeta primers were used in PCR. The protocol was immunoSEQ multiplex PCR, while the TCRdb copy is restricted to in-frame clones and leaves out a portion. The sample yields about 98,000 clones, roughly 80% seen once. Sequencing was carried out using PBMCs. These receptors originate from a man in his 60s in good health and CMV-seropositive.

V and J are TRBV11-1 and TRBJ2-7; 8 bases match TRBD2. CDR1 SGHAT and CDR2 FQDESV come from the germline V gene (reference sequence). V lost 4 bases to trimming and J lost 6 bases; unmatched junction nucleotides: 8. CDR3 size: 14 residues. The CDR3 loop is CASSWGLEGGEQYF. The CDR3 nucleotides are TGTGCCAGCAGCTGGGGACTAGAAGGGGGCGAGCAGTACTTC.

The chain links TRBV6-5 to TRBJ2-6; possibly TRBD2 for D (6 bases). CDR1 MNHEY and CDR2 SVGAGI come from the germline V gene. V was clipped by 6 bases and J by 2 bases, with 8 bases between them. This CDR3 contains 14 residues. In nucleotides, the CDR3 is TGTGCCAGCAGGGGACTGGCTGGGGCCAACGTCCTGACTTTC. It specifies CASRGLAGANVLTF.

The CDR3 spells CASSQDGTAIEAFF. The CDR3 DNA follows: TGCGCCAGCAGCCAAGATGGGACAGCGATTGAAGCTTTCTTT. The V and J genes are TRBV4-3 and TRBJ1-1, with 7 positions matching TRBD1. This CDR3 region has 14 residues. Germline V gene sequence: CDR1 LGHNA, CDR2 YSLEER. The V segment lost 0 bases and the J segment 7 bases; nucleotides outside the gene matches: 5.

The CDR3 protein is CASSVGPAGLNTQETQYF. The DNA of the CDR3 is TGTGCCAGCAGCGTAGGACCGGCAGGGCTCAATACACAAGAGACCCAGTACTTC. The chain is built from TRBV9 and TRBJ2-5; weak D call: TRBD1 (5 bases). The CDR3 covers 18 residues. V lost 0 bases, J lost 2 bases, and 20 bases lay in between. Germline V gene lookup returns CDR1 SGDLS and CDR2 YYNGEE. The full variable domain, in which reference TRBV9 and TRBJ2-5 provide the parts outside the CDR3, is DSGVTQTPKHLITATGQRVTLRCSPRSGDLSVYWYQQSLDQGLQFLIQYYNGEERAKGNILERFSAQQFPDLHSELNLSSLELGDSALYFCASSVGPAGLNTQETQYFGPGTRLLVL.

This clone was detected only a few times. The J gene is TRBJ2-1, the V gene TRBV2, with 9 positions matching TRBD2. Germline values: CDR1 SNHLY, CDR2 FYNNEI. The CDR3 is made up of 17 amino acids. V shed 3 bases and J 0 bases; nucleotides not matched to a gene: 6. The CDR3 protein is CASSDPTSGSSYNEQFF. In nucleotides, the CDR3 is TGTGCCAGCAGTGACCCGACTAGCGGAAGCTCCTACAATGAGCAGTTCTTC.

This clone was counted a single time. The rearrangement uses TRBV30 and TRBJ2-5; 9 nucleotides agree with TRBD1. CDR3 length: 15 amino acids. Germline-derived CDR1 and CDR2 are GTSNPN and SVGIG (reference sequence). Trimming cost V 4 bases and J 4 bases; bases outside gene matches: 10. CDR3 loop: CAWTHWDRAGETQYF. The CDR3 DNA is TGTGCCTGGACCCACTGGGACAGGGCGGGAGAGACCCAGTACTTC.

The rearrangement joins TRBV19 to TRBJ2-7; possible D gene TRBD2, 5 bases. The CDR3 totals 14 residues. Germline values: CDR1 LNHDA, CDR2 SQIVND (reference sequence). V lost 3 bases and J lost 2, with 11 bases in between. CDR3 coding DNA: TGTGCCAGTAGTATCTCGGACTTTCCCTACGAGCAGTACTTC. Amino acids: CASSISDFPYEQYF.

Remarks on this clone: Because it lacks the conserved phenylalanine or tryptophan at the end, this CDR3 is likely a read error. This rearrangement joins TRBV6-1 to TRBJ1-2; D is uncertain. The CDR3 runs to 14 residues. The V gene lost 2 bases and the J gene lost 1 base, with 8 bases spanning the gap. CDR1 and CDR2 from the germline V gene are MNHNS and SASEGT. The CDR3 coding sequence is TGTGCCAGCAGTGAACTGAGGGTTAACTATGGCTACACCTCC. It codes for CASSELRVNYGYTS.

The V and J genes are TRBV5-4 and TRBJ2-5; a possible D gene is TRBD1 (6 bases). The DNA end is more similar to TRBJ2-7, so the J call may be wrong. This CDR3 contains 14 residues. Looked up from germline, CDR1 is SGHNT and CDR2 is YYREEE (reference sequence). CDR3 sequence: CASSFRDNSYEQYF. The DNA of the CDR3 is TGTGCCAGCAGCTTTCGGGACAACTCCTACGAGCAGTACTTC.

V is TRBV11-1 and J is TRBJ2-5, with a tentative D call TRBD1 (6 bases). The end of the DNA is better explained by TRBJ2-7, so the J call may be wrong. Germline-derived CDR1 and CDR2 are SGHAT and FQDESV (reference sequence). CDR3 length: 14 amino acids. As DNA, the CDR3 is TGTGCCAGCAGTCCTAGGGGGACCTTCTACGAGCAGTACTTC. This encodes CASSPRGTFYEQYF.

The genes are TRBV27 and TRBJ2-5; D may be TRBD1 (6 bases). The better agreement between TRBJ2-7 and the DNA end casts doubt on the J call. CDR3 length: 15 residues. From germline, CDR1 is MNHEY and CDR2 SMNVEV (reference sequence). CDR3 protein: CASSLIWDNTYEQYF. For the CDR3, the DNA is TGTGCCAGCAGTTTAATATGGGACAACACCTACGAGCAGTACTTC.

This chain joins TRBV5-4 and TRBJ2-5; 7 positions match TRBD1. The DNA end lines up better with TRBJ2-7; the J call may be wrong. Germline V lookup: CDR1 SGHNT, CDR2 YYREEE (reference sequence). This CDR3 has 16 amino acids. CDR3: CASSQRGRGISYEQYF. The CDR3 DNA is TGTGCCAGCAGCCAAAGGGGCAGGGGGATCTCCTACGAGCAGTACTTC.

The V call is TRBV2, the J call TRBJ2-2; perhaps TRBD1 as D (6 bases). The CDR3 runs 15 residues. Trimming took 4 bases from V and 4 from J, leaving 13 bases between them. CDR1 is SNHLY and CDR2 is FYNNEI in the germline V gene. CDR3 sequence reads: CASSVLGAGTGELFF. The CDR3, as DNA: TGTGCCAGCAGTGTGCTGGGGGCTGGCACCGGGGAGCTGTTTTTT.

The rearrangement uses TRBV27 and TRBJ1-4, with D possibly being TRBD1 (5 bases). CDR1 and CDR2 from the germline V gene are MNHEY and SMNVEV (reference sequence). V lost 2 bases and J lost 11, with 15 bases in between. CDR3 length: 14 residues. The DNA for the CDR3 is TGTGCCAGCAGTTTAAGGGGCGGCGGGGCGAAACTGTTTTTT. As protein: CASSLRGGGAKLFF.

V usage is TRBV6-1 and J usage is TRBJ1-6; maybe TRBD1 (6 bases). V was cut by 2 bases and J by 6 bases, with 8 bases left in between. From germline, CDR1 is MNHNS and CDR2 SASEGT. The CDR3 covers 14 residues. The CDR3 protein is CASSERQVNSPLHF. The CDR3 nucleotides are TGTGCCAGCAGTGAAAGACAGGTTAATTCACCCCTCCACTTT.

The chain has TRBV30 and TRBJ1-2; 7 bases align to TRBD1. V was pared by 3 bases and J by 8 bases, with 6 bases of the junction left unmatched. Germline CDR1 and CDR2: GTSNPN and SVGIG (reference sequence). CDR3 length equals 12 residues. CDR3 nucleotides: TGTGCCTGGAGGAACAGGGGTTACGGCTACACCTTC. It encodes CAWRNRGYGYTF.

This clone occurred once. This chain joins TRBV6-5 and TRBJ2-2; D is possibly TRBD1 (5 bases). The CDR3 has 13 amino acids. CDR1 MNHEY and CDR2 SVGAGI come from the germline V gene. The V and J ends lost 0 bases and 8 bases respectively, with 7 bases between them. The CDR3 is CASSYSTAGELFF. The CDR3 region has the DNA TGTGCCAGCAGTTACTCGACAGCTGGGGAGCTGTTTTTT.

The rearrangement links TRBV2 to TRBJ2-1; 10 bases are shared with TRBD2. CDR3 length: 16 amino acids. The ends lost 4 bases at V and 9 bases at J; junction bases unmatched: 12. CDR1 is SNHLY and CDR2 is FYNNEI in the germline V gene. Written as DNA, the CDR3 is TGTGCCAGCAGTGGAGGTGGTTTAGCGGGGGGAAGTGAGCAGTTCTTC. Amino acid sequence: CASSGGGLAGGSEQFF. The full variable domain, with the rest looked up from reference TRBV2 and TRBJ2-1, is EPEVTQTPSHQVTQMGQEVILRCVPISNHLYFYWYRQILGQKVEFLVSFYNNEISEKSEIFDDQFSVERPDGSNFTLKIRSTKLEDSAMYFCASSGGGLAGGSEQFFGPGTRLTVL.

The rearrangement joins TRBV19 to TRBJ2-1; TRBD1 matches at 8 bases. Looked up from germline, CDR1 is LNHDA and CDR2 is SQIVND (reference sequence). The V and J ends lost 6 bases and 9 bases, in that order; junction bases with no gene match: 10. This CDR3 spans 14 amino acids. CDR3 bases: TGTGCCAGTAGACCTAGGACAGGGAACGGTGAGCAGTTCTTC. This sequence encodes CASRPRTGNGEQFF.

This clone appeared once. V and J are TRBV5-6 and TRBJ2-3, with D possibly matching TRBD2 (5 bases). Germline V gene sequence: CDR1 SGHDT, CDR2 YYEEEE. Between the trimmed V and J ends, which lost 0 bases and 5 bases, there was a span of 10 bases. The CDR3 length is 14 residues. CDR3 DNA: TGTGCCAGCAGCTTGGCCGGGGTCGTAGATACGCAGTATTTT. Protein: CASSLAGVVDTQYF.

The V call is TRBV4-3, the J call TRBJ2-5; the match to TRBD1 covers 9 bases. CDR3 length: 17 residues. Trimming took 1 base from V and 5 from J; bases not matched to a gene: 11. The germline V gene has CDR1 LGHNA and CDR2 YSLEER. The CDR3 sequence is CASSQGKSTGGGETQYF. In DNA form, the CDR3 reads TGCGCCAGCAGCCAAGGGAAGTCTACAGGGGGCGGTGAGACCCAGTACTTC.

The CDR3 reads CASSRAGAGSTEAFF. The CDR3, as DNA: TGTGCCAGCAGCCGTGCGGGGGCGGGAAGCACTGAAGCTTTCTTT. This chain connects TRBV7-8 to TRBJ1-1; TRBD1 is a possible D gene (6 bases). Trimming shortened V by 5 bases and J by 4 bases, and 17 bases separated the two germline ends. The CDR3 is 15 residues long. CDR1 and CDR2 from the germline V gene are SGHVS and FQNEAQ.

The CDR3: CASSQGTSGDPLTTDTQYF. CDR3 nucleotides: TGCGCCAGCAGTCAAGGGACTAGCGGGGACCCCCTCACTACAGATACGCAGTATTTT. The V call is TRBV23-1, the J call TRBJ2-3, with 13 nucleotides matching TRBD2. TRBV23-1 is placed among ORFs of uncertain function. With 2 bases clipped from V and 3 bases from J, the junction kept 11 bases outside the gene matches. This CDR3 spans 19 amino acids.

V gene TRBV6-6 combines with J gene TRBJ2-3; 9 nucleotides agree with TRBD2. The CDR3 runs to 16 residues. J lost 1 base, V lost 9 bases, and 11 bases had no gene match. Per germline, CDR1 MNHNY and CDR2 SVGAGI (reference sequence). The CDR3 nucleotides read TGTGCCAGTAAGCGGGGGGCTGCTCCTGGCACAGATACGCAGTATTTT. Encoded protein: CASKRGAAPGTDTQYF.

The chain is built from TRBV5-6 and TRBJ1-2, with 9 nucleotides matching TRBD1. Germline assignment: CDR1 SGHDT and CDR2 YYEEEE. V shed 4 bases, J shed 4 bases, and the junction held 5 bases outside the gene matches. This CDR3 has 14 amino acids. The CDR3 DNA follows: TGTGCCAGCAGCACCATGGGACAGGGCTATGGCTACACCTTC. Protein product: CASSTMGQGYGYTF. Using reference TRBV5-6 and TRBJ1-2 for the parts outside the CDR3, the full variable domain is DAGVTQSPTHLIKTRGQQVTLRCSPKSGHDTVSWYQQALGQGPQFIFQYYEEEERQRGNFPDRFSGHQFPNYSSELNVNALLLGDSALYLCASSTMGQGYGYTFGSGTRLTVV.

The V and J genes are TRBV5-6 and TRBJ2-5; the match to TRBD1 covers 7 bases. CDR1 is SGHDT, CDR2 YYEEEE, per germline. Unmatched junction bases numbered 15, after V lost 0 bases and J lost 4 bases. The CDR3 spans 18 residues. DNA for the CDR3: TGTGCCAGCAGCTTGGACAGGGGCCGCCGTGGGGGTCGAGAGACCCAGTACTTC. This gives the protein CASSLDRGRRGGRETQYF.

The gene calls are TRBV5-6 and TRBJ1-2; 8 positions match TRBD1. CDR3 length equals 14 residues. Germline values: CDR1 SGHDT, CDR2 YYEEEE. V was clipped by 4 bases and J by 4 bases; unmatched bases: 6. In nucleotides, the CDR3 is TGTGCCAGCAGCGACGGACAGGGTGGCTATGGCTACACCTTC. Encoded protein: CASSDGQGGYGYTF. Full variable domain (missing parts from reference TRBV5-6 and TRBJ1-2): DAGVTQSPTHLIKTRGQQVTLRCSPKSGHDTVSWYQQALGQGPQFIFQYYEEEERQRGNFPDRFSGHQFPNYSSELNVNALLLGDSALYLCASSDGQGGYGYTFGSGTRLTVV.

This sequence joins TRBV30 and TRBJ2-7; weak D call: TRBD2 (5 bases). The CDR3 covers 11 residues. The germline CDR1 and CDR2 sequences are GTSNPN and SVGIG (reference sequence). V was shortened by 5 bases and J by 0 bases, with 5 bases between the two germline ends. This CDR3 is CAWGGSYEQYF. The CDR3 nucleotides read TGTGCCTGGGGAGGCTCCTACGAGCAGTACTTC.

This rearrangement joins TRBV27 to TRBJ2-1; TRBD2 matches at 8 bases. With V trimmed by 10 bases and J by 5 bases, 7 bases remained unmatched. Germline V lookup: CDR1 MNHEY, CDR2 SMNVEV (reference sequence). CDR3 length: 13 amino acids. CDR3 loop: CATRGGAHNEQFF. The DNA of the CDR3 is TGTGCCACCCGGGGGGGAGCACACAATGAGCAGTTCTTC.

The chain recombines TRBV2 with TRBJ2-7; 9 bases line up with TRBD1. The CDR3 is 16 amino acids. V lost 8 bases, J lost 4 bases, and 15 bases stayed unmatched. CDR1 and CDR2 from the germline V gene are SNHLY and FYNNEI. The CDR3 reads CASADLAGQGIYEQYF. The CDR3 DNA sequence: TGTGCCAGCGCAGACCTGGCCGGACAGGGGATATACGAGCAGTACTTC.